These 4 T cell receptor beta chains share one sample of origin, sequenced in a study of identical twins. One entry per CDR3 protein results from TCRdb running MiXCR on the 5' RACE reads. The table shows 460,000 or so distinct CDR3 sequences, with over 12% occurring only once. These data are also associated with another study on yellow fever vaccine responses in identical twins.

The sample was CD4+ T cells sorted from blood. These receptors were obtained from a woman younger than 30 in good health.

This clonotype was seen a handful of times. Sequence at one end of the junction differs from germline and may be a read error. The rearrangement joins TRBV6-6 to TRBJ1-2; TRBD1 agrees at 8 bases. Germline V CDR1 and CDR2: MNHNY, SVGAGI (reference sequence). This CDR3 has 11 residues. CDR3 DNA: TGTGCCAGCAGTACCACACCGGGACAGGCCTTC. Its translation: CASSTTPGQAF.

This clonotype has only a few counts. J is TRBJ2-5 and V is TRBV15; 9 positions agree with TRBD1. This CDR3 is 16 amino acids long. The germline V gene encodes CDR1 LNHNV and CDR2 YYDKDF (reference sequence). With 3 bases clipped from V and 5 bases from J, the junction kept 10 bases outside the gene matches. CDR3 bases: TGTGCCACCAGCAGGACTTCGACAGGGGGGAAGGAGACCCAGTACTTC. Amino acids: CATSRTSTGGKETQYF.

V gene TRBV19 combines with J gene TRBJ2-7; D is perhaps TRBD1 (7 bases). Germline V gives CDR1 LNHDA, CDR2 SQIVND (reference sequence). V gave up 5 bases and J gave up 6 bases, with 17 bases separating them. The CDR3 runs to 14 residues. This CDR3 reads CASSAIRGEGEQYF. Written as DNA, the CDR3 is TGTGCCAGTAGTGCAATCAGGGGGGAAGGCGAGCAGTACTTC.

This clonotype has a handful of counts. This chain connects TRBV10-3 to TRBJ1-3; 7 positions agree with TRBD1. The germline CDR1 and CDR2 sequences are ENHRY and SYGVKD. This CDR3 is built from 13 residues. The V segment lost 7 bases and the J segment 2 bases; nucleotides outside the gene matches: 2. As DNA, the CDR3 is TGTGCCATCAAGAGGGGGCCTGGAAACACCATATATTTT. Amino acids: CAIKRGPGNTIYF.